This TCR beta chain was recorded in a study of blood T cell repertoires in COVID-19. The CDR3 spans 17 residues. The V segment lost 0 bases and the J segment 5 bases; nucleotides outside the gene matches: 11. Germline CDR1 is SQVTM and CDR2 is ANQGSEA. The protocol was immunoSEQ multiplex PCR, while the TCRdb copy is restricted to in-frame clones and leaves out a portion. The repertoire holds about 230,000 clones, with approximately 80% as singletons. Sequences were obtained from peripheral blood. The rearrangement uses TRBV29-1 and TRBJ2-7; 12 nucleotides align to TRBD2. This clonotype originated in a man between 40 and 49 years old with acute or convalescent COVID-19. For the CDR3, the DNA is TGCAGCGTTGAAGATGGAGCTAGCGGGAGGGCCTTAGACGAGCAGTACTTC. Protein: CSVEDGASGRALDEQYF.